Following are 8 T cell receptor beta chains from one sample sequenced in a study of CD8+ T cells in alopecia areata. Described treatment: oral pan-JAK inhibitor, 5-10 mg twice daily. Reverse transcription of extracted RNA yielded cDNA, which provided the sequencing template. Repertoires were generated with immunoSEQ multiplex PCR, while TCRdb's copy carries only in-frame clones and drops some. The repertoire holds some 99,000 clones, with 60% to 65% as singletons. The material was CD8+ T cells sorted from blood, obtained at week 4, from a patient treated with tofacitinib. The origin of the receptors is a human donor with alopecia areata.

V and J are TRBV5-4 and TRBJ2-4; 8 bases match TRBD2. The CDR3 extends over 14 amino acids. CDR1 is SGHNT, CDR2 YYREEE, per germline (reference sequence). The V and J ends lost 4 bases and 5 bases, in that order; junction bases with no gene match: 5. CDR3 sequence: CASSGPGGENIQYF. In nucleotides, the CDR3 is TGTGCCAGCAGCGGGCCCGGGGGGGAAAACATTCAGTACTTC.

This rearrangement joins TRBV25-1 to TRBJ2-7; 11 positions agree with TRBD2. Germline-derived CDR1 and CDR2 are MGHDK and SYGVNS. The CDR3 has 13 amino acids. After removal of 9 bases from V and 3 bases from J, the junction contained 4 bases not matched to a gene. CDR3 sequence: CASTSGSGYEQYF. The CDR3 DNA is TGTGCCAGTACTAGCGGGAGCGGCTACGAGCAGTACTTC.

The CDR3 protein is CASSLPHASDTQYF. The CDR3 coding sequence is TGTGCCAGCAGCTTACCGCATGCTTCAGATACGCAGTATTTT. The J gene is TRBJ2-3, the V gene TRBV7-9; D not resolved. This CDR3 comprises 14 residues. CDR1 and CDR2 (germline): SEHNR, FQNEAQ (reference sequence). Trimming removed 2 bases from V and 4 bases from J, with 10 bases in between.

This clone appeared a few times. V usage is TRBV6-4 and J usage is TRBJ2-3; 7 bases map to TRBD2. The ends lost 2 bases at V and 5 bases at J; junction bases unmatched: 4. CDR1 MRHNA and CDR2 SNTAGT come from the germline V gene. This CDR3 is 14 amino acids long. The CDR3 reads CASSDGLAGDTQYF. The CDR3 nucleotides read TGTGCCAGCAGTGACGGTTTAGCGGGAGATACGCAGTATTTT.

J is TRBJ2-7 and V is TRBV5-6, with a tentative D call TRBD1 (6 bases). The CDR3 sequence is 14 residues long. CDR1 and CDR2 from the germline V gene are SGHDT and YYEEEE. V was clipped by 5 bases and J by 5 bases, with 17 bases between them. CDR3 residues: CASRPTGTIHEQYF. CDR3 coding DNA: TGTGCCAGCAGACCAACCGGGACAATCCACGAGCAGTACTTC.

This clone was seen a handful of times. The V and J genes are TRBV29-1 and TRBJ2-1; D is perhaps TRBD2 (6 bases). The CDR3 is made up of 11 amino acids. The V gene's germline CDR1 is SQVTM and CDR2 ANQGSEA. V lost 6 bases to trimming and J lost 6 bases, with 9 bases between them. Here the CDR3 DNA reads TGCAGCGTGTGGGGGGTCAATGAGCAGTTCTTC. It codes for CSVWGVNEQFF.

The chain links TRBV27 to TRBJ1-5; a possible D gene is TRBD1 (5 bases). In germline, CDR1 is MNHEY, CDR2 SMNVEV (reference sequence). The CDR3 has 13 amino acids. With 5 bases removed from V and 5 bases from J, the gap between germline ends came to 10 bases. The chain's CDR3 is CASSDSYYQPQHF. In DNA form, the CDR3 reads TGTGCCAGCAGTGACAGTTATTATCAGCCCCAGCATTTT.

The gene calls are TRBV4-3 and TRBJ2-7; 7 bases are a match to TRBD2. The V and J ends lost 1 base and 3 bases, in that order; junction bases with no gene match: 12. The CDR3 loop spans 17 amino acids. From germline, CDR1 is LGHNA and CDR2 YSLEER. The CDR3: CASSQGLAALNVYEQYF. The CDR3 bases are TGCGCCAGCAGCCAAGGCCTAGCGGCCCTAAACGTCTACGAGCAGTACTTC.